The 5 T cell receptor beta chains in this list originate from one sample, sequenced in a study of shared clonotypes between healthy human individuals. The repertoire was sequenced with immunoSEQ multiplex PCR; TCRdb's copy has only in-frame clones and lacks some. The sample lists more than 1 million clones, around 78% seen once, with under 0.6% in the top ten. Sequencing input: memory CD4+ T cells from PBMCs. Regarding subset: CD45RA-negative fraction. These receptors were obtained from a man aged 18 to 29 in good health. Some clones in this sample may be carry-over from other donors' samples.

The chain uses TRBV15 and TRBJ1-4; D remains unclear. The CDR3 sequence is 16 residues long. Trimming took 2 bases from V and 0 from J, leaving 10 bases between them. Germline V gene sequence: CDR1 LNHNV, CDR2 YYDKDF (reference sequence). CDR3 DNA sequence: TGTGCCACCAGCAGACAACTCACACCAACTAATGAAAAACTGTTTTTT. Its translation: CATSRQLTPTNEKLFF.

The chain carries TRBV5-1 and TRBJ2-1; 8 nucleotides agree with TRBD1. The trim removed 3 bases at V and 8 bases at J, leaving 7 bases unmatched. This CDR3 is 14 amino acids long. The V gene's germline CDR1 is SGHRS and CDR2 YFSETQ. The CDR3 is CASSSSRGQDEQFF. The CDR3 nucleotides are TGCGCCAGCAGCTCGTCCAGGGGGCAAGATGAGCAGTTCTTC.

V is TRBV9 and J is TRBJ2-7, with 7 bases fitting TRBD1. The CDR3 runs 13 residues. J lost 3 bases, V lost 3 bases, and 3 bases had no gene match. Germline CDR1 and CDR2: SGDLS and YYNGEE. CDR3 in DNA: TGTGCCAGCAGCGCAGGACAGGACTACGAGCAGTACTTC. It encodes CASSAGQDYEQYF.

Only one count was recorded for this clone. This chain uses TRBV18 with TRBJ1-3; 10 bases agree with TRBD1. Unmatched junction bases numbered 6, after V lost 1 base and J lost 0 bases. From germline, CDR1 is KGHSH and CDR2 LQKENI. The CDR3 consists of 18 residues. The CDR3, as DNA: TGTGCCAGCTCACCACTGGGACAGGGGTCTAGCTCTGGAAACACCATATATTTT. It specifies CASSPLGQGSSSGNTIYF.

The J gene is TRBJ2-7, the V gene TRBV18; tentative D call: TRBD1 (6 bases). CDR1 and CDR2 from the germline V gene are KGHSH and LQKENI. The CDR3 length is 17 residues. V gave up 0 bases and J gave up 0 bases, with 15 bases separating them. Here the CDR3 reads CASSPPRSQQGSYEQYF. CDR3 in DNA: TGTGCCAGCTCACCACCGCGCTCGCAACAGGGCTCCTACGAGCAGTACTTC.